This T cell receptor beta chain was sequenced for a study of Ad26.COV2.S vaccination and SARS-CoV-2 variants. Looking at the study overall: Intramuscular Ad26.COV2.S at 5x10^10 or 1x10^11 viral particles. Study-wide findings and caveats: Reported post-vaccination CD8+ and CD4+ T cell responses to spike showed substantial breadth. It is possible that the TCR breadth and depth analyses underestimated the total T cell responses.

Notes on this clone: The target antigen is unknown.

Libraries were prepared by immunoSEQ multiplex PCR; TCRdb keeps only in-frame clonotypes and omits some of them. The sample contains 200,000 to 300,000 clones, 88% of which appear only once. Treatment specified: some 20 received Ad26.COV2.S at low or high dose, single or two shots; about five received placebo; per-sample allocation not given. On day 63 after the first injection, vaccine and placebo recipients gave samples. Germline-derived CDR1 and CDR2 are MNHEY and SVGAGI. V dropped 6 bases and J dropped 4 bases, with 16 bases sitting between them. The CDR3 extends over 15 amino acids. The chain has TRBV6-5 and TRBJ1-5; D is possibly TRBD1 (5 bases). This specimen consisted of peripheral blood, obtained in a trial of Ad26.COV2.S vaccine versus placebo. This clonotype originated in a person aged 18-65 years who received the Ad26.COV2.S COVID-19 vaccine or a placebo. As DNA, the CDR3 is TGTGCCAGCAGCGCCGCCGACAGCCGGAATCAGCCCCAGCATTTT. It yields the protein CASSAADSRNQPQHF.